Listed below are T cell receptor beta chains from one sample, sequenced in a study of blood T cell repertoires in COVID-19. Method: immunoSEQ multiplex PCR; TCRdb's copy keeps in-frame clones and lacks some. Of a few hundred thousand clones listed, roughly nine tenths are singletons. The material sequenced was PBMCs or T cells enriched from blood (not recorded which). All receptors come from a woman between 45 and 60 years old who had recovered from COVID-19. CDR3s leave out the opening cysteine and the closing phenylalanine or tryptophan. Expanded clones are given a class, and other clones once, few, many or no size at all.

CDR3aa: ASSVGAYRETQY; abundance: NA; j_gene: TRBJ2-5; v_gene: TRBV9
CDR3aa: ASSLQGGTGNTIY; abundance: once; j_gene: TRBJ1-3; v_gene: TRBV5-1
CDR3aa: ASSYSDTGGRNGYT; abundance: NA; j_gene: TRBJ1-2; v_gene: TRBV6-5
CDR3aa: ASSVQGTGGSEQY; abundance: NA; j_gene: TRBJ2-7; v_gene: TRBV7-8
CDR3aa: ATSRDSPGGQPQH; abundance: NA; j_gene: TRBJ1-5; v_gene: TRBV15
CDR3aa: ASRGQQHSGNTIY; abundance: NA; j_gene: TRBJ1-3; v_gene: TRBV2
CDR3aa: ASSSPGGANVLT; abundance: NA; j_gene: TRBJ2-6; v_gene: TRBV5-1
CDR3aa: ASSPRGTLRANEKLF; abundance: NA; j_gene: TRBJ1-4; v_gene: TRBV5-1
CDR3aa: ATHRRGADQPQH; abundance: NA; j_gene: TRBJ1-5; v_gene: TRBV28
CDR3aa: ASSFRQGGSAEAF; abundance: few; j_gene: TRBJ1-1; v_gene: TRBV5-1
CDR3aa: SVESSVAANEQF; abundance: NA; j_gene: TRBJ2-1; v_gene: TRBV29-1
CDR3aa: ASSHPLHSINEQF; abundance: few; j_gene: TRBJ2-1; v_gene: TRBV3-1/TRBV3-2
CDR3aa: ASSGGASTDTQY; abundance: NA; j_gene: TRBJ2-3; v_gene: TRBV2
CDR3aa: ASSQVSELREQY; abundance: NA; j_gene: TRBJ2-7; v_gene: TRBV4-2
CDR3aa: ASSLGGDRNQPQH; abundance: NA; j_gene: TRBJ1-5; v_gene: TRBV5-4
CDR3aa: ASSLEGATNEKLF; abundance: NA; j_gene: TRBJ1-4; v_gene: TRBV5-1
CDR3aa: ASSPTGDSDYGYT; abundance: NA; j_gene: TRBJ1-2; v_gene: TRBV18
CDR3aa: ASSQIRTGVYGYT; abundance: NA; j_gene: TRBJ1-2; v_gene: TRBV11-2
CDR3aa: ASSVSSGSFREQY; abundance: NA; j_gene: TRBJ2-7; v_gene: TRBV9
CDR3aa: ASSLEGRGNQPQH; abundance: NA; j_gene: TRBJ1-5; v_gene: TRBV28
CDR3aa: ASSMGATIISPLH; abundance: NA; j_gene: TRBJ1-6; v_gene: TRBV19
CDR3aa: ASSSPAGTGGSNTEAF; abundance: NA; j_gene: TRBJ1-1; v_gene: TRBV28
CDR3aa: ASSPRGTGLYGYT; abundance: NA; j_gene: TRBJ1-2; v_gene: TRBV4-1
CDR3aa: ASSQDHRRGDEQF; abundance: NA; j_gene: TRBJ2-1; v_gene: TRBV4-3